This is a list of T cell receptor beta chains from one sample in a study of T-cell reconstitution after alpha-beta-depleted transplantation in children. TCRdb redid the calling of the PCR reads with MiXCR, one entry per CDR3 protein. The sample carries approximately 980,000 distinct CDR3 sequences, 25% to 35% recorded once. Sequenced material: PBMCs, mostly from graft donor cells, taken 360 days after TCRalphabeta/CD19-depleted stem cell transplant. The receptors originated from a boy younger than two who had a stem cell transplant for SCID, so the T cells may come from the graft donor. Both conserved end residues are part of each CDR3. A D gene is named only where the DNA matches it firmly. Only part of the rows carry a size: once, few, many, or a class if the clone is expanded.

d_call clone_size j_call v_call cdr3_aa cdr3_nt
. . TRBJ2-2 TRBV20-1 CSAIQGATGELFF TGCAGTGCTATCCAAGGGGCCACCGGGGAGCTGTTTTTT
. . TRBJ2-7 TRBV5-1 CASSLGGPRAYEQYF TGCGCCAGCAGCTTGGGGGGGCCCCGGGCCTACGAGCAGTACTTC
. few TRBJ1-1 TRBV7-9 CASRSLQGRETEAFF TGTGCCAGCAGAAGTCTACAGGGCCGGGAAACTGAAGCTTTCTTT
. few TRBJ2-2 TRBV15 CATSRDLGTLNTGELFF TGTGCCACCAGCAGGGACCTCGGGACACTAAACACCGGGGAGCTGTTTTTT
TRBD1 once TRBJ1-1 TRBV20-1 CSARGGTGNVNTEAFF TGCAGTGCTAGAGGGGGGACAGGAAACGTGAACACTGAAGCTTTCTTT
. . TRBJ2-5 TRBV6-1 CASSPFPLGRETQYF TGTGCCAGCAGTCCCTTTCCCTTGGGACGAGAGACCCAGTACTTC
. . TRBJ1-1 TRBV4-1 CASSQGGTTEAFF TGCGCCAGCAGCCAAGGAGGTACCACTGAAGCTTTCTTT
. few TRBJ2-2 TRBV14 CASSQERRELFF TGTGCCAGCAGCCAAGAACGTCGGGAGCTGTTTTTT
. . TRBJ2-7 TRBV20-1 CSAREATKPYEQYF TGCAGTGCTAGGGAGGCGACTAAGCCCTACGAGCAGTACTTC
. . TRBJ1-1 TRBV5-1 CASSSPGTYGNTEAFF TGCGCCAGCAGCTCCCCCGGGACATATGGGAACACTGAAGCTTTCTTT
. few TRBJ2-1 TRBV2 CASSRSGDSRRNEQFF TGTGCCAGCAGTCGGTCAGGGGACTCAAGAAGGAATGAGCAGTTCTTC
TRBD1 . TRBJ2-2 TRBV28 CASSPTFGGQPNTGELFF TGTGCCAGCAGCCCGACTTTTGGGGGACAGCCGAACACCGGGGAGCTGTTTTTT
. few TRBJ2-1 TRBV9 CASSVTGMDEQFF TGTGCCAGCAGCGTAACAGGGATGGATGAGCAGTTCTTC
TRBD2 . TRBJ2-3 TRBV15 CATSVNSGTSAGTQYF TGTGCCACCAGCGTAAACTCCGGGACTAGCGCTGGTACGCAGTATTTT